These 17 T cell receptor beta chains were all obtained from the same sample, sequenced in a study of T cell responses to AZD1222 COVID-19 vaccine. Libraries were prepared by immunoSEQ multiplex PCR; TCRdb keeps only in-frame clonotypes and omits some of them. The sample records 140,000 to 150,000 clones, approximately 92% being singletons. The sample here was peripheral blood, taken on day 0 of AZD1222 vaccination. The receptors stem from an adult in good health.

The CDR3 nucleotides read TGTGCCAGCAGTGACTCGATGACCCGGCGGCATGAAAAACTGTTTTTT. As protein: CASSDSMTRRHEKLFF. The chain couples TRBV6-4 to TRBJ1-4; no definite D call. V lost 0 bases and J lost 6, with 14 bases in between. The germline V gene encodes CDR1 MRHNA and CDR2 SNTAGT. This CDR3 is built from 16 residues.

The chain employs TRBV7-6 and TRBJ1-4, with 11 bases matching TRBD1. Trimming took 5 bases from V and 12 from J; bases not matched to a gene: 11. Germline CDR1 is SGHVS and CDR2 is FNYEAQ. The CDR3 length is 15 residues. DNA for the CDR3: TGTGCCAGCAGCCCTACACGGGACAGGGGGAGGGAACTGTTTTTT. The encoded protein is CASSPTRDRGRELFF.

The V call is TRBV6-5, the J call TRBJ2-1, with D possibly being TRBD2 (6 bases). V lost 4 bases, J lost 3 bases, and 16 bases lay in between. CDR1 MNHEY and CDR2 SVGAGI come from the germline V gene. The CDR3 is 16 residues long. The DNA for the CDR3 is TGTGCCAGCAGTTCCTACGTCCGGGACTTCTACAATGAGCAGTTCTTC. Its protein is CASSSYVRDFYNEQFF.

This rearrangement joins TRBV18 to TRBJ1-4; 7 positions match TRBD1. The germline V gene encodes CDR1 KGHSH and CDR2 LQKENI. V dropped 6 bases and J dropped 6; count of bases not matched to a gene: 10. CDR3 length equals 15 residues. The CDR3 nucleotides are TGTGCCAGCTCGCCAGGGACAGCCTTTGATGAAAAACTGTTTTTT. Its protein product is CASSPGTAFDEKLFF.

This chain joins TRBV7-9 and TRBJ1-1; TRBD1 might be the D (5 bases). With 5 bases removed from V and 2 bases from J, the gap between germline ends came to 9 bases. The CDR3 is made up of 13 amino acids. Looked up from germline, CDR1 is SEHNR and CDR2 is FQNEAQ (reference sequence). The CDR3 sequence is CASSAGRNTEAFF. Here the CDR3 DNA reads TGTGCCAGCAGCGCGGGGCGAAACACTGAAGCTTTCTTT.

J is TRBJ1-4 and V is TRBV7-2, with no clear D. CDR3 length equals 17 residues. V shed 1 base and J shed 0 bases, with 12 bases lying between them. Germline-derived CDR1 and CDR2 are SGHTA and FQGNSA. CDR3 sequence: CASSLGLGSPTNEKLFF. Here the CDR3 DNA reads TGTGCCAGCAGCTTAGGCTTGGGTTCCCCAACTAATGAAAAACTGTTTTTT. The whole variable domain, remainder taken from reference TRBV7-2 and TRBJ1-4, is GAGVSQSPSNKVTEKGKDVELRCDPISGHTALYWYRQSLGQGLEFLIYFQGNSAPDKSGLPSDRFSAERTGGSVSTLTIQRTQQEDSAVYLCASSLGLGSPTNEKLFFGSGTQLSVL.

The chain uses TRBV2 and TRBJ1-2, with TRBD1 identical over 7 bases. CDR3 length equals 14 residues. The germline V gene encodes CDR1 SNHLY and CDR2 FYNNEI. V gave up 7 bases and J gave up 6 bases; unmatched junction bases: 11. CDR3 coding DNA: TGTGCCAGCACTATTAAGACAGGGACGCATGGCTACACCTTC. It is translated as CASTIKTGTHGYTF.

The chain links TRBV6-5 to TRBJ2-1; tentatively, D is TRBD2 (5 bases). Germline loops: CDR1 MNHEY, CDR2 SVGAGI. The CDR3 extends over 13 amino acids. The V end was cut by 4 bases, the J end by 5 bases, with 9 bases between. The CDR3 DNA is TGTGCCAGCAGTTTAGAGGGTAACAATGAGCAGTTCTTC. Amino acid sequence: CASSLEGNNEQFF.

V usage is TRBV21-1 and J usage is TRBJ1-5; no DNA check was done on the table's D call, TRBD1. TRBV21-1 is marked as a pseudogene. This CDR3 is 15 amino acids long. CDR3 region: CARSRGLKRSQPQHF. CDR3 nucleotides: TGTGCCAGGAGCAGGGGGCTCAAGAGGAGTCAGCCCCAGCATTTT.

V gene TRBV30 combines with J gene TRBJ1-2, with TRBD1 identical over 8 bases. Germline loops: CDR1 GTSNPN, CDR2 SVGIG (reference sequence). Germline trimming cut 2 bases from V and 7 bases from J; bases unmatched to any gene: 6. CDR3 length: 13 residues. Here the CDR3 reads CAWSIQGALGYTF. The DNA for the CDR3 is TGTGCCTGGAGTATCCAGGGGGCGCTTGGCTACACCTTC.

The chain couples TRBV27 to TRBJ1-5; a weak D match, TRBD1 (5 bases). V shed 5 bases and J shed 7 bases, with 15 bases lying between them. The CDR3 sequence is 14 residues long. Germline CDR1 is MNHEY and CDR2 is SMNVEV (reference sequence). CDR3 coding DNA: TGTGCCAGCAGTATCGGGGCAGGGTACCAGCCCCAGCATTTT. This encodes CASSIGAGYQPQHF.

The chain carries TRBV5-1 and TRBJ2-2; D ambiguous. V lost 0 bases and J lost 3, with 3 bases in between. The CDR3 consists of 13 residues. Per the germline V gene, CDR1 is SGHRS and CDR2 is YFSETQ. The CDR3 loop reads CASSLEYTGELFF. The CDR3 DNA is TGCGCCAGCAGCTTGGAGTACACCGGGGAGCTGTTTTTT.

This chain joins TRBV12-1 and TRBJ1-1. TRBV12-1 counts as a pseudogene. The CDR3 runs 12 residues. The CDR3 DNA is TGTGCCAGCAGTAAAGAGAACACTGAAGCTTTCTTT. This gives the protein CASSKENTEAFF.

The chain carries TRBV28 and TRBJ1-5; D not certain. This CDR3 contains 15 residues. CDR1 MDHEN and CDR2 SYDVKM come from the germline V gene. V was cut by 6 bases and J by 4 bases, with 16 bases left in between. The CDR3, as DNA: TGTGCCAGCAGCCGCCAGGAGGAAGGGAATCAGCCCCAGCATTTT. Translation: CASSRQEEGNQPQHF.

This sequence joins TRBV28 and TRBJ2-1; 14 bases line up with TRBD2. V trimming: 0 bases; J trimming: 5 bases; junction bases outside the gene matches: 9. Germline V gives CDR1 MDHEN, CDR2 SYDVKM. The CDR3 runs 19 residues. The DNA for the CDR3 is TGTGCCAGCAGTTTATGGACTAGCGGGAGGGTCCCGGGACACAATGAGCAGTTCTTC. Translating it yields CASSLWTSGRVPGHNEQFF.

The chain has TRBV12-3 or TRBV12-4 and TRBJ1-2; D remains ambiguous. The CDR3 covers 13 residues. Trimming removed 6 bases at V and 8 bases at J, with 16 bases between. In DNA form, the CDR3 reads TGTGCCAGCAGGGTAGATATCTTGCGGGGCTACACCTTC. Translated: CASRVDILRGYTF.

The V and J genes are TRBV5-5 and TRBJ1-2; possible D gene TRBD1, 5 bases. V shed 4 bases and J shed 4 bases, with 14 bases lying between them. This CDR3 has 14 residues. The germline V gene has CDR1 SGHKS and CDR2 YYEKEE (reference sequence). In DNA, the CDR3 is TGTGCCAGCAGCGCCCCCGGGACGGGCTATGGCTACACCTTC. Translated: CASSAPGTGYGYTF.